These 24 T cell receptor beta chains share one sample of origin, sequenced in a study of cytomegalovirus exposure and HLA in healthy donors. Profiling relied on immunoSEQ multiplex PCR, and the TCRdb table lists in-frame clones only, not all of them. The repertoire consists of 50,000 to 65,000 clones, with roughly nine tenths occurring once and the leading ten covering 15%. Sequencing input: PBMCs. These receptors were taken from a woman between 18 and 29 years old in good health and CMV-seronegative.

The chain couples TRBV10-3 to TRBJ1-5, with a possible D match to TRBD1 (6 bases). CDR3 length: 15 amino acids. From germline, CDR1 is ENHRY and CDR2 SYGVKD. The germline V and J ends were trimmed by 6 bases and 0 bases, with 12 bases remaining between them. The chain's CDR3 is CAISRDKYSNQPQHF. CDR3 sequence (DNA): TGTGCCATCAGCCGGGACAAGTATAGCAATCAGCCCCAGCATTTT.

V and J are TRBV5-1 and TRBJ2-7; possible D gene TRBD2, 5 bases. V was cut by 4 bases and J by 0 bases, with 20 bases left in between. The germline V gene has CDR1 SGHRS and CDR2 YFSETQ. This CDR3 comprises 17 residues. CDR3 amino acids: CASSLGRPTPNSYEQYF. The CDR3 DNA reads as TGCGCCAGCAGCCTGGGGAGACCGACCCCAAACTCCTACGAGCAGTACTTC.

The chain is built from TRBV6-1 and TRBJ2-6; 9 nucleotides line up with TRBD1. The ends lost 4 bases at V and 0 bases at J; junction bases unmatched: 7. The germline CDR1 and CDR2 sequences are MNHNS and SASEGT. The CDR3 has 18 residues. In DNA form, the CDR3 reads TGTGCCAGCAGTGGTCGGGACAGGGTATACTCTGGGGCCAACGTCCTGACTTTC. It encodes CASSGRDRVYSGANVLTF.

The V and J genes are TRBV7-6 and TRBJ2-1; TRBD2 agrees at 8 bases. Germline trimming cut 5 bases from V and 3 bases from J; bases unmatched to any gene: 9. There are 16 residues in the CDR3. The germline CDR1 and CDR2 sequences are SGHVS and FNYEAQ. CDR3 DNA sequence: TGTGCCAGCAGCCTCACTAGCGGCCGAATCTACAATGAGCAGTTCTTC. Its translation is CASSLTSGRIYNEQFF. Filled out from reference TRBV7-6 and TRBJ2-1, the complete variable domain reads GAGVSQSPRYKVTKRGQDVALRCDPISGHVSLYWYRQALGQGPEFLTYFNYEAQQDKSGLPNDRFSAERPEGSISTLTIQRTEQRDSAMYRCASSLTSGRIYNEQFFGPGTRLTVL.

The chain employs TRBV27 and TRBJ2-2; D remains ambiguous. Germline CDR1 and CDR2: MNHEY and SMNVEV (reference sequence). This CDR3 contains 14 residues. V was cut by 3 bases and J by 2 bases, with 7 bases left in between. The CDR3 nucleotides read TGTGCCAGCAGTTTTGAGGTCAACACCGGGGAGCTGTTTTTT. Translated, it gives CASSFEVNTGELFF.

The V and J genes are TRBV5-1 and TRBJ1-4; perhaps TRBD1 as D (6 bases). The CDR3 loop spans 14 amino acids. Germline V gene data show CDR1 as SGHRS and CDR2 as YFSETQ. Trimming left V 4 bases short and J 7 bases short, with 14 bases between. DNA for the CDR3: TGCGCCAGCAGCCCCTCCTCCAGGGGTGAAAAACTGTTTTTT. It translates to CASSPSSRGEKLFF.

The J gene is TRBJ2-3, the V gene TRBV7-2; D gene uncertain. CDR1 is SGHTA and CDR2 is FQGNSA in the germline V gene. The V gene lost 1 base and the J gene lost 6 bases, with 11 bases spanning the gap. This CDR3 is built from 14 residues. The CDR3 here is CASSLGVKSDTQYF. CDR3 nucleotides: TGTGCCAGCAGCTTAGGAGTAAAGTCGGATACGCAGTATTTT.

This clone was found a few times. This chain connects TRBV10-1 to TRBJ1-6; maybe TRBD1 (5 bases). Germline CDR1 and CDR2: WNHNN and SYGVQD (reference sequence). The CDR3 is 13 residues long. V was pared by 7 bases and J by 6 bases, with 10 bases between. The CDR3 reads CASTGDLNSPLHF. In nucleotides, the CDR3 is TGCGCCAGCACGGGGGACCTTAATTCACCCCTCCACTTT.

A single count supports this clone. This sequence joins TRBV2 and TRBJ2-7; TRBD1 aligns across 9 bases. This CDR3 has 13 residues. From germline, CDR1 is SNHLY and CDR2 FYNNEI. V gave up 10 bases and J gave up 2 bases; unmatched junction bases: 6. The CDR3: CATAGTGTYEQYF. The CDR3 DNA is TGTGCCACCGCCGGGACAGGGACCTACGAGCAGTACTTC.

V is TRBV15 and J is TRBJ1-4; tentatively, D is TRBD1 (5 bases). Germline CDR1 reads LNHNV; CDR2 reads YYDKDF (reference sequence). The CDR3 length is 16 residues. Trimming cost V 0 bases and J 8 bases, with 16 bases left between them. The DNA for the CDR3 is TGTGCCACCAGCAGAGATGAGGCGGGGCTAGACGAAAAACTGTTTTTT. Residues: CATSRDEAGLDEKLFF.

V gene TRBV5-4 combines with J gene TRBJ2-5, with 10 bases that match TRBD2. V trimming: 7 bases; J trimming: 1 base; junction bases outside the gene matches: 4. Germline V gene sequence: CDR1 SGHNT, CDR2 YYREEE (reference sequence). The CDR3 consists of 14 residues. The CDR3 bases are TGTGCCAGCCTGGAGCGGGGGGGCCAAGAGACCCAGTACTTC. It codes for CASLERGGQETQYF.

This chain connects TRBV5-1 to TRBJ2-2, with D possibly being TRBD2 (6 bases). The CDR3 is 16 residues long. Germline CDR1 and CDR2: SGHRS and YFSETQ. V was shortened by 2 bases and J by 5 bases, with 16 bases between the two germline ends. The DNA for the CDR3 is TGCGCCAGCAGCTTAGGTCGGGGGTCACGGACCGGGGAGCTGTTTTTT. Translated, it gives CASSLGRGSRTGELFF.

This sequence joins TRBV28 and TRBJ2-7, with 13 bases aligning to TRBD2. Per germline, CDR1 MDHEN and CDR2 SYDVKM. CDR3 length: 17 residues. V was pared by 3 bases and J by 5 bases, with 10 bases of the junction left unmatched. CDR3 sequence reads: CASSLDETSGRIDEQYF. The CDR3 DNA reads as TGTGCCAGCAGTTTGGATGAGACTAGCGGGAGGATCGACGAGCAGTACTTC.

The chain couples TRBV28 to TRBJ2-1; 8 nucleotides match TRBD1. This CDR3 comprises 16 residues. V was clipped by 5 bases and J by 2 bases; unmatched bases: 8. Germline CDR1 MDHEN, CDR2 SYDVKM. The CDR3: CASSRQGSIAYNEQFF. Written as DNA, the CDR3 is TGTGCCAGCAGTCGACAGGGGTCAATCGCCTACAATGAGCAGTTCTTC.

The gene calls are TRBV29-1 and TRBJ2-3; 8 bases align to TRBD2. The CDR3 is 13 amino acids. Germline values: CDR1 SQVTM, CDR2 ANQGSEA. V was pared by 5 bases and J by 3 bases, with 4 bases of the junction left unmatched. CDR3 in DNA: TGCAGCGTTCGGGGGGGGTGGACAGATACGCAGTATTTT. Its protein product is CSVRGGWTDTQYF.

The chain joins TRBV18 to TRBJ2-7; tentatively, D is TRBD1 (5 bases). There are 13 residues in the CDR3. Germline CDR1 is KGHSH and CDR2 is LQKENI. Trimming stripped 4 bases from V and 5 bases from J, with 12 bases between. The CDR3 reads CASSLAGSDEQYF. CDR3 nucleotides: TGTGCCAGCTCACTTGCAGGGTCTGACGAGCAGTACTTC. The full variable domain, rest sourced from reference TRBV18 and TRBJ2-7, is NAGVMQNPRHLVRRRGQEARLRCSPMKGHSHVYWYRQLPEEGLKFMVYLQKENIIDESGMPKERFSAEFPKEGPSILRIQQVVRGDSAAYFCASSLAGSDEQYFGPGTRLTVT.

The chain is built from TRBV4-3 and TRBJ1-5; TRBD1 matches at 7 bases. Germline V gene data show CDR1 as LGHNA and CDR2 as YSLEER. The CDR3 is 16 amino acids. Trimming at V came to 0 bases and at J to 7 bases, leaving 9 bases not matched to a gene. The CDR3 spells CASSQEILTGSQPQHF. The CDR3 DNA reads TGCGCCAGCAGCCAAGAAATATTGACAGGGAGCCAGCCCCAGCATTTT.

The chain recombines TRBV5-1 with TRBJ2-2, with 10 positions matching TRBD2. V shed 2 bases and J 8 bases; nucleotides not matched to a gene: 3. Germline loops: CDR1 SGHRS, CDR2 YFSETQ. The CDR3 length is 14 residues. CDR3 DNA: TGCGCCAGCAGCTTACCTAGCGGGGGAGGGGAGCTGTTTTTT. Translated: CASSLPSGGGELFF.

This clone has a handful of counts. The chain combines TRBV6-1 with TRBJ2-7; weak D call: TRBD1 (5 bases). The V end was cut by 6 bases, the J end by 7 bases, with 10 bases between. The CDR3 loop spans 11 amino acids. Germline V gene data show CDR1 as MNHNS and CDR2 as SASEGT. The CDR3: CASSWGGEQYF. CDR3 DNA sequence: TGTGCCAGCAGCTGGGGCGGAGAGCAGTACTTC.

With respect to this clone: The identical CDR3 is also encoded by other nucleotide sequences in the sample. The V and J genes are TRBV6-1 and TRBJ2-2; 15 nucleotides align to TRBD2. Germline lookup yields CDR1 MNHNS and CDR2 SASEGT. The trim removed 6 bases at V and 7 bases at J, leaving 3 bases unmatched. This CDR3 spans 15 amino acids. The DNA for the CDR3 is TGTGCCAGCAGGGGGACTAGCGGGGGGATCGGGGAGCTGTTTTTT. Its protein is CASRGTSGGIGELFF.

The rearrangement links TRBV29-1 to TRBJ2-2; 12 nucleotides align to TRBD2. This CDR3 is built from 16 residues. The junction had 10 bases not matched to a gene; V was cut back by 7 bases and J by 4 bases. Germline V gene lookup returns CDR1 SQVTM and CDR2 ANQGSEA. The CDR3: CSAARALAGGTGELFF. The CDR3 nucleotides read TGCAGCGCCGCTAGGGCACTAGCGGGGGGCACCGGGGAGCTGTTTTTT.

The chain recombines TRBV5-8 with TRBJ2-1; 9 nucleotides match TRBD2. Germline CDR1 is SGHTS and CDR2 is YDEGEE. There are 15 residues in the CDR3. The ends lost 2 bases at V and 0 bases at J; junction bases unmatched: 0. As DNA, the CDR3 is TGTGCCAGCAGCTTACTAGCGGGCTCCTACAATGAGCAGTTCTTC. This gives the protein CASSLLAGSYNEQFF.

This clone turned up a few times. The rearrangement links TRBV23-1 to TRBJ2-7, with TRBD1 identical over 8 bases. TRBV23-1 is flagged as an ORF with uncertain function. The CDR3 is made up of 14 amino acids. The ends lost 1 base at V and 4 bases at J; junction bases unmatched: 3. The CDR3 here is CASSQWDRIYEQYF. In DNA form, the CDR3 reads TGCGCCAGCAGTCAATGGGACAGGATATACGAGCAGTACTTC.

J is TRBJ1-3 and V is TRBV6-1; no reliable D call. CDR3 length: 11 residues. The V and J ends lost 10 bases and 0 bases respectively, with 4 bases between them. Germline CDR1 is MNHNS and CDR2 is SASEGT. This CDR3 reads CAIRSGNTIYF. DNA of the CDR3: TGTGCCATCCGCTCTGGAAACACCATATATTTT.